The 4 T cell receptor beta chains below come from one sample, sequenced in a study of monozygotic twins with inflammatory bowel disease. TCRdb reworked the 5' RACE reads into one entry per CDR3 protein, no DNA. In all, the sample yields approximately 210,000 distinct CDR3 sequences. Source material: blood. The receptors derive from a human donor with ulcerative colitis or Crohn's disease, or a healthy co-twin of an affected twin (not recorded which).

This chain joins TRBV20-1 and TRBJ2-7; TCRdb designates TRBD1, a call that cannot be tested without DNA. This CDR3 has 15 amino acids. Germline loops: CDR1 DFQATT, CDR2 SNEGSKA (reference sequence). The CDR3 sequence: CSARLPGQGGYEQYF.

The V and J genes are TRBV12-3 or TRBV12-4 and TRBJ1-3. The length of the CDR3 is 16 residues. The chain's CDR3 is CASSLALKGSGNTIYF.

V usage is TRBV5-1 and J usage is TRBJ2-3; as DNA is missing, the TRBD2 call by TCRdb cannot be tested. Germline-derived CDR1 and CDR2 are SGHRS and YFSETQ. CDR3 length: 15 amino acids. The CDR3 reads CASSLDGRRADTQYF.

This chain connects TRBV7-2 to TRBJ1-1; the TCRdb call, TRBD1, lacks DNA for checking. The V gene's germline CDR1 is SGHTA and CDR2 FQGNSA. CDR3 length: 12 residues. CDR3 amino acids: CASSSGQIKAFF. Based on the CDR3 plus reference TRBV7-2 and TRBJ1-1, the full variable domain is GAGVSQSPSNKVTEKGKDVELRCDPISGHTALYWYRQSLGQGLEFLIYFQGNSAPDKSGLPSDRFSAERTGGSVSTLTIQRTQQEDSAVYLCASSSGQIKAFFGQGTRLTVV.